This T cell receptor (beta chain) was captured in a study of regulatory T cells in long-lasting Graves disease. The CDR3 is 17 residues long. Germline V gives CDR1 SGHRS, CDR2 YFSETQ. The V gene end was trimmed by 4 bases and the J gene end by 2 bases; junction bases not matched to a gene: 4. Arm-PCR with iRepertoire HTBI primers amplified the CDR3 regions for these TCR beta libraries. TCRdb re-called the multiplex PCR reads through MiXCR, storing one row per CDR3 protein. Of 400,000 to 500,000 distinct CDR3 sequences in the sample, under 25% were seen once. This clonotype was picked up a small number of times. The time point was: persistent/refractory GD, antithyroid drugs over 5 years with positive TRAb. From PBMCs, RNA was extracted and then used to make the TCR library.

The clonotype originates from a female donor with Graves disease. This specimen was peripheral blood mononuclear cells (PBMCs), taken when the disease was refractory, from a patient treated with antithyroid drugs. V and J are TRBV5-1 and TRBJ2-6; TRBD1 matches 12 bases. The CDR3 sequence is CASSTGQGAPGANVLTF. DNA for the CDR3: TGCGCCAGCAGCACGGGACAGGGGGCCCCTGGGGCCAACGTCCTGACTTTC.